Shown below are 9 T cell receptor beta chains from a single sample sequenced in a study of human T cells and chemical hapten exposure. TCRdb ran MiXCR on the RACE reads and lists one entry per CDR3 protein. The table lists fewer than 500,000 distinct CDR3 sequences, around 4.8% of them singletons, with roughly 2.4% in the top ten. The time point is: patch test 1, 2 weeks after DPC sensitization. Treatment noted: therapeutic diphenylcyclopropenone sensitization with weekly scalp DPC. The sample consisted of whole blood, taken in connection with sensitization to the hapten diphenylcyclopropenone (DPC). These receptors were taken from a woman aged 45-65 years with alopecia areata. Some clones in this sample may be carry-over from other donors' samples.

The genes are TRBV29-1 and TRBJ1-1, with 8 bases identical to TRBD1. Trimming removed 7 bases from V and 2 bases from J; junction bases left unmatched: 6. Germline lookup yields CDR1 SQVTM and CDR2 ANQGSEA. CDR3 size: 13 residues. CDR3: CSGTGQGNTEAFF. CDR3 bases: TGCAGCGGAACCGGACAGGGAAACACTGAAGCTTTCTTT.

Ten or more counts support this clonotype. This chain uses TRBV2 with TRBJ2-7; the D call may be TRBD1 or TRBD2 (5 bases each). CDR3 length equals 15 residues. The germline V gene encodes CDR1 SNHLY and CDR2 FYNNEI. V lost 7 bases to trimming and J lost 1 base, with 17 bases between them. This CDR3 is CASIPRDGFSYEQYF. The DNA of the CDR3 is TGTGCCAGCATCCCCCGGGACGGATTTTCCTACGAGCAGTACTTC. Complete variable domain (other parts from reference TRBV2 and TRBJ2-7): EPEVTQTPSHQVTQMGQEVILRCVPISNHLYFYWYRQILGQKVEFLVSFYNNEISEKSEIFDDQFSVERPDGSNFTLKIRSTKLEDSAMYFCASIPRDGFSYEQYFGPGTRLTVT.

The chain is built from TRBV11-2 and TRBJ2-7; 13 nucleotides match TRBD2. J was trimmed by 6 bases and V by 5 bases; bases with no gene match: 4. The CDR3 consists of 14 residues. Germline CDR1 and CDR2: SGHAT and FQNNGV. CDR3: CASSPGTSGTEQYF. Written as DNA, the CDR3 is TGTGCCAGCAGCCCCGGGACTAGCGGGACCGAGCAGTACTTC.

This clonotype was counted ten times or more. This chain uses TRBV20-1 with TRBJ1-3; no reliable D call. With 3 bases removed from V and 0 bases from J, the gap between germline ends came to 9 bases. Germline V gene data show CDR1 as DFQATT and CDR2 as SNEGSKA (reference sequence). The CDR3 has 14 amino acids. The CDR3 bases are TGCAGTGCTAGCCAACATGTCTCTGGAAACACCATATATTTT. This translates into CSASQHVSGNTIYF.

V gene TRBV19 combines with J gene TRBJ1-5, with 7 bases matching TRBD1. V trimming: 3 bases; J trimming: 6 bases; junction bases outside the gene matches: 11. This CDR3 has 16 amino acids. Germline V gene data show CDR1 as LNHDA and CDR2 as SQIVND (reference sequence). The CDR3 sequence: CASSIGLRQGGQPQHF. The CDR3 DNA follows: TGTGCCAGTAGTATTGGACTTCGACAGGGAGGTCAGCCCCAGCATTTT.

This rearrangement joins TRBV7-2 to TRBJ1-1; no clear D. V was pared by 3 bases and J by 3 bases, with 11 bases between. Looked up from germline, CDR1 is SGHTA and CDR2 is FQGNSA. This CDR3 contains 14 residues. The CDR3 region is CASSFDPGDTEAFF. CDR3 coding DNA: TGTGCCAGCAGCTTCGACCCCGGGGACACTGAAGCTTTCTTT.

This clonotype has ten or more counts. V and J are TRBV29-1 and TRBJ2-1; maybe TRBD1 (6 bases). The CDR3 is 15 residues long. V lost 6 bases and J lost 9, with 24 bases in between. Germline assignment: CDR1 SQVTM and CDR2 ANQGSEA. DNA of the CDR3: TGCAGCGTCCTGGAAAGGACAGCGGCCGCTAGTGAGCAGTTCTTC. It encodes CSVLERTAAASEQFF.

Remarks on this clonotype: One end of the junction varies from germline; a read error may be responsible. The CDR3, as DNA: TGTGCCAGCTCACCCGGGACAGCTAATGAAAGACTGTTTTTT. Translated, it gives CASSPGTANERLFF. The chain couples TRBV18 to TRBJ1-4; 7 bases map to TRBD1. The CDR3 sequence is 14 residues long. Germline assignment: CDR1 KGHSH and CDR2 LQKENI.

At least ten counts were recorded for this clonotype. This rearrangement joins TRBV5-6 to TRBJ2-4; D is possibly TRBD1 or TRBD2 (5 bases each). The germline V gene encodes CDR1 SGHDT and CDR2 YYEEEE. This CDR3 spans 14 amino acids. Trimming took 0 bases from V and 2 from J, leaving 6 bases between them. CDR3 in amino acids: CASSLGGTKNIQYF. CDR3 sequence (DNA): TGTGCCAGCAGCTTGGGGGGGACCAAAAACATTCAGTACTTC.